In its sample, the clone carrying this TCR beta chain was seen once. In the study's own analysis: It was from reference gene primer amplification that nucleated cell counts were estimated. The data were produced by immunoSEQ multiplex PCR, yet TCRdb's version contains in-frame clones alone and is incomplete. V and J calls and clone size are as listed in that table; D and trimming were resolved from the DNA. The sample lists about 99,000 clones; roughly 76% were seen once. This sample is drawn from a study of blood T cell repertoires in COVID-19. The germline V gene has CDR1 MNHEY and CDR2 SVGAGI. V was clipped by 6 bases and J by 7 bases; unmatched bases: 8. The CDR3 has 14 residues. Seattle patients were enrolled while actively infected and followed longitudinally.

V gene TRBV6-5 combines with J gene TRBJ1-2; 10 bases map to TRBD1. The clonotype was recovered from a man of 80 years or more with COVID-19, enrolled during active disease. Sequencing was done on a sample of peripheral blood. In DNA form, the CDR3 reads TGTGCCAGCAGCACCGGGACAGGGGAATCTGGCTACACCTTC. Encoded protein: CASSTGTGESGYTF.